This T cell receptor beta chain was sequenced during a study of shared clonotypes between healthy human individuals. This CDR3 has 14 amino acids. The V gene's germline CDR1 is SGHRS and CDR2 YFSETQ. V was cut by 3 bases and J by 10 bases, with 16 bases left in between. Note on this clone: Its matching antigen is unknown.

The study's findings and limits: Generally, naive subsets came out with larger estimated richness than memory subsets.

Sequenced by immunoSEQ multiplex PCR; TCRdb stores in-frame clones only, minus some. The table includes about 1.1 million clones, about 84% detected once. The J gene is TRBJ1-4, the V gene TRBV5-1; a weak D match, TRBD1 (5 bases). Material: memory CD4+ T cells from PBMCs. Subset specified: CD45RA-negative fraction. This sequence was found in a man aged 18 to 30 in good health. Some clones in this sample may be carry-over from other donors' samples. CDR3 sequence (DNA): TGCGCCAGCAGCTGGGGGGAAGTATCGGGAAAACTGTTTTTT. Translation: CASSWGEVSGKLFF.